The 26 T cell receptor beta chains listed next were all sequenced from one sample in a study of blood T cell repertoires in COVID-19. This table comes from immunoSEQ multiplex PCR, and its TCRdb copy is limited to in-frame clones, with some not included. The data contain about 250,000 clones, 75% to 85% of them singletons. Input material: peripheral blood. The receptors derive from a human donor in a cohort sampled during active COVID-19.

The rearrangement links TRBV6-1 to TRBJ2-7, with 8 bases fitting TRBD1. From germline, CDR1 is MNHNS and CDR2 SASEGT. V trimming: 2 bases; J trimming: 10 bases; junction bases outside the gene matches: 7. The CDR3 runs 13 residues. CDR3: CASSEHRDRSQYF. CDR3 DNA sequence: TGTGCCAGCAGTGAACACCGGGACAGGTCACAGTACTTC.

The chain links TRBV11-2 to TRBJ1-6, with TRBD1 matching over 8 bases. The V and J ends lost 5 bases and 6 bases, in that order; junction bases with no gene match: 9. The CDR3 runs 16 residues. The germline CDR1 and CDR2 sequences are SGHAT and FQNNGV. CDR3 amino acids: CASSPQGGGFNSPLHF. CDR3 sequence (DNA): TGTGCCAGCAGCCCACAGGGGGGAGGCTTTAATTCACCCCTCCACTTT.

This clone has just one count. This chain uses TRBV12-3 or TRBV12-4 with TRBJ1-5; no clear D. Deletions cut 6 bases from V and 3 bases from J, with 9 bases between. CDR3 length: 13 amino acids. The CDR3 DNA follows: TGTGCCAGCAGGCCTGGAGTCAATCAGCCCCAGCATTTT. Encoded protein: CASRPGVNQPQHF.

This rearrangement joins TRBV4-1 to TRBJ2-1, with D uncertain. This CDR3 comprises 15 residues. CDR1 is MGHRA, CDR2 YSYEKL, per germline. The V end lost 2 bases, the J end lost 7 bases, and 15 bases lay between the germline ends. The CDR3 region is CASSQNPAPSNEQFF. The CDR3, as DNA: TGCGCCAGCAGCCAAAACCCAGCGCCTTCAAATGAGCAGTTCTTC.

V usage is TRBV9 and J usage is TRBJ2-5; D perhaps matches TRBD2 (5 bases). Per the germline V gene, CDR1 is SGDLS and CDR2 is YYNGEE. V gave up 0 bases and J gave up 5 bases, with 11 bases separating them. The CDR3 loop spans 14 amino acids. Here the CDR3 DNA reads TGTGCCAGCAGCGTAGTCTCCGGCGGGGAGACCCAGTACTTC. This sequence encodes CASSVVSGGETQYF.

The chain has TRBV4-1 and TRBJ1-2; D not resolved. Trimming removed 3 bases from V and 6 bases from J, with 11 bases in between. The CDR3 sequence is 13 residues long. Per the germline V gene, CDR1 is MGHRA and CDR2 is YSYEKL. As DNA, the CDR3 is TGCGCCAGCAGCCACCTCGGGAACGATGGCTACACCTTC. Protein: CASSHLGNDGYTF.

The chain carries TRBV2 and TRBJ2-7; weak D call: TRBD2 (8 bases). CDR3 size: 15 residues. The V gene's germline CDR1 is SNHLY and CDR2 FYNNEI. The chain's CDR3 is CPPGRGGRGGYEQYF. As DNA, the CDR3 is TGTCCCCCCGGTCGGGGGGGCAGGGGGGGCTACGAGCAGTACTTC.

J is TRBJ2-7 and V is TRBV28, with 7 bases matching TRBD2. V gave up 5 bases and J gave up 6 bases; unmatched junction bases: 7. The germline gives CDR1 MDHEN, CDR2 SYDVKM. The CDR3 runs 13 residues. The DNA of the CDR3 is TGTGCCAGCAGTCGGGGGGTGGAAGCCGAGCAGTACTTC. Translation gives CASSRGVEAEQYF.

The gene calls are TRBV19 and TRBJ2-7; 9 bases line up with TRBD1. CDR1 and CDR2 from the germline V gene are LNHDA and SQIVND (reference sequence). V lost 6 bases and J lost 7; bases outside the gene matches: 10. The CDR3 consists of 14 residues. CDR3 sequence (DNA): TGTGCCAGTAGAGAGGACAGGGGAGTAAGAGAGCAGTACTTC. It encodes CASREDRGVREQYF.

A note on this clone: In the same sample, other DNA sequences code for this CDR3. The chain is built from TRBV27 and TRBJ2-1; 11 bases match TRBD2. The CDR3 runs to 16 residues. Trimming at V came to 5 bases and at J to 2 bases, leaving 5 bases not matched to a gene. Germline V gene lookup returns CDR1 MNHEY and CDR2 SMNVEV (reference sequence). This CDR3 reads CASSPRLAGTYNEQFF. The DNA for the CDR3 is TGTGCCAGCAGTCCACGACTAGCGGGGACCTACAATGAGCAGTTCTTC.

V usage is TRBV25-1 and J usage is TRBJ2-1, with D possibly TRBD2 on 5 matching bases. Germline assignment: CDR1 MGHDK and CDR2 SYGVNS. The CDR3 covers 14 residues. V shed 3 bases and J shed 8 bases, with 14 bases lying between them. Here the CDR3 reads CASSDPSSIDEQFF. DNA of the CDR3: TGTGCCAGCAGTGACCCTAGCAGTATCGATGAGCAGTTCTTC.

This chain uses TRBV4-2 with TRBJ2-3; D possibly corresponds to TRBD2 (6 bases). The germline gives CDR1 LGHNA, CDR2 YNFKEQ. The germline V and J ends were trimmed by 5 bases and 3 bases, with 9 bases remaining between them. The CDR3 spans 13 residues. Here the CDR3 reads CASSAGGTDTQYF. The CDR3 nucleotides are TGTGCCAGCAGCGCCGGGGGTACAGATACGCAGTATTTT.

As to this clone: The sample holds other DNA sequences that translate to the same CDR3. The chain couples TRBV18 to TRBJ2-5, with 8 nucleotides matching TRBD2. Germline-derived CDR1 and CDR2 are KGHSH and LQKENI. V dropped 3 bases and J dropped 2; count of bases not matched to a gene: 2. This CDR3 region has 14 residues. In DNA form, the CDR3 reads TGTGCCAGCTCACCCGGCGGGGGGCAAGAGACCCAGTACTTC. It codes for CASSPGGGQETQYF.

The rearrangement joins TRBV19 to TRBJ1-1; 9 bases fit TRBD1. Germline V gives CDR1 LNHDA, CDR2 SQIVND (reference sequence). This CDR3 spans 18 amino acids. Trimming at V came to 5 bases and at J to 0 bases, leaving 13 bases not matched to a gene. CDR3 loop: CASSDLDRGAYMNTEAFF. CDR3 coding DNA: TGTGCCAGTAGTGACCTTGACAGGGGGGCGTACATGAACACTGAAGCTTTCTTT. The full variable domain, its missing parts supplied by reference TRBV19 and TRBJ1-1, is DGGITQSPKYLFRKEGQNVTLSCEQNLNHDAMYWYRQDPGQGLRLIYYSQIVNDFQKGDIAEGYSVSREKKESFPLTVTSAQKNPTAFYLCASSDLDRGAYMNTEAFFGQGTRLTVV.

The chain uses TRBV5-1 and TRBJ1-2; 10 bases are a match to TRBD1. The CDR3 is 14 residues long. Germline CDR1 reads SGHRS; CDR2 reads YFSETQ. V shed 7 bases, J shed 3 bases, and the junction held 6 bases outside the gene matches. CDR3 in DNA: TGCGCCAGCTCCCGGACAGGGGGGGACTATGGCTACACCTTC. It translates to CASSRTGGDYGYTF. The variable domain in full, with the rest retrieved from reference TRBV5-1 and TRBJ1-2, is KAGVTQTPRYLIKTRGQQVTLSCSPISGHRSVSWYQQTPGQGLQFLFEYFSETQRNKGNFPGRFSGRQFSNSRSEMNVSTLELGDSALYLCASSRTGGDYGYTFGSGTRLTVV.

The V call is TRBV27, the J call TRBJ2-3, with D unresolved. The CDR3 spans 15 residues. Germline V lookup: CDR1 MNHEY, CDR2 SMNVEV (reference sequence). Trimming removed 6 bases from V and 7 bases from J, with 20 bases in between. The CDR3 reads CASRLTTQVGNTQYF. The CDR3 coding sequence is TGTGCCAGCAGACTTACGACCCAGGTCGGAAATACGCAGTATTTT.

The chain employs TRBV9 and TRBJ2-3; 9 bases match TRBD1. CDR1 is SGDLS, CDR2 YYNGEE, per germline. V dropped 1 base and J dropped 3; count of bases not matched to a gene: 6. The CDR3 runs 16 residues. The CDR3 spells CASSVSGQGSTDTQYF. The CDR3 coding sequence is TGTGCCAGCAGCGTATCGGGACAGGGTAGTACAGATACGCAGTATTTT.

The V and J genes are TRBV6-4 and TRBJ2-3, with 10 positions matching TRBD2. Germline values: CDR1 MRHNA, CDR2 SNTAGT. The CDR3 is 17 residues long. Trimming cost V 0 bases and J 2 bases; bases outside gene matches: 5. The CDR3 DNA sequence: TGTGCCAGCAGTGACTCGGCTAGCGGGGGTGTCACAGATACGCAGTATTTT. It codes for CASSDSASGGVTDTQYF.

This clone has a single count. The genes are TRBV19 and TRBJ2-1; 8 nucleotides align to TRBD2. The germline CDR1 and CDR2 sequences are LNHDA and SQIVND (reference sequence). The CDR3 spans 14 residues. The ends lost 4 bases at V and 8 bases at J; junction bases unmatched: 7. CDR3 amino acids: CASSRLARGDEQFF. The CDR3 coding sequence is TGTGCCAGTAGTAGACTAGCGCGCGGGGATGAGCAGTTCTTC.

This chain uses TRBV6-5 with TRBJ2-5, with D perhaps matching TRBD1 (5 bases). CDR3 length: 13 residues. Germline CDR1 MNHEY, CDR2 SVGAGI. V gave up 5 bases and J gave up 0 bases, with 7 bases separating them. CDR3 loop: CASSIQDQETQYF. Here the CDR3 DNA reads TGTGCCAGCAGTATACAGGACCAAGAGACCCAGTACTTC.

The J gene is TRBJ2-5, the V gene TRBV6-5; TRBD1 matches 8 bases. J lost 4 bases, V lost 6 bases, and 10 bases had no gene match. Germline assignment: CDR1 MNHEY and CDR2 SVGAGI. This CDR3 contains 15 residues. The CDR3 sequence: CASSLRTGKGETQYF. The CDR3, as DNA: TGTGCCAGCAGCCTCAGGACAGGGAAAGGAGAGACCCAGTACTTC.

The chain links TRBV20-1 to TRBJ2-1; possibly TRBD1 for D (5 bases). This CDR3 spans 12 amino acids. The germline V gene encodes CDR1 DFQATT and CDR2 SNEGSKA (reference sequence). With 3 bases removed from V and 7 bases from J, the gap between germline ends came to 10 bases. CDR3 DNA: TGCAGTGCTAGTGGGCAGGGAAATGAGCAGTTCTTC. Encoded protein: CSASGQGNEQFF.

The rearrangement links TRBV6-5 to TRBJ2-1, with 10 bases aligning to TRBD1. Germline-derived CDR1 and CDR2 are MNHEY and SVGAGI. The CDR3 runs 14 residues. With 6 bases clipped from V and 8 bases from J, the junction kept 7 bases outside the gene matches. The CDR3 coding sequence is TGTGCCAGCAGCCGGGACAGGGGTAGATATGAGCAGTTCTTC. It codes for CASSRDRGRYEQFF.

The CDR3 loop is CAISGREGTEAFF. The CDR3 region has the DNA TGTGCCATCAGTGGTCGGGAGGGCACTGAAGCTTTCTTT. V is TRBV10-3 and J is TRBJ1-1; D is unresolved. There are 13 residues in the CDR3. Trimming removed 4 bases at V and 4 bases at J, with 10 bases between. Per germline, CDR1 ENHRY and CDR2 SYGVKD.

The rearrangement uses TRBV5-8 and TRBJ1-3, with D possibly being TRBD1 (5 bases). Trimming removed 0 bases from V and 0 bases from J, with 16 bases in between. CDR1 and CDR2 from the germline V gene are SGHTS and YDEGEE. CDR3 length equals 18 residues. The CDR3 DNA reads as TGTGCCAGCAGCTTGGTTATGGACACCGTATTCTCTGGAAACACCATATATTTT. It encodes CASSLVMDTVFSGNTIYF.

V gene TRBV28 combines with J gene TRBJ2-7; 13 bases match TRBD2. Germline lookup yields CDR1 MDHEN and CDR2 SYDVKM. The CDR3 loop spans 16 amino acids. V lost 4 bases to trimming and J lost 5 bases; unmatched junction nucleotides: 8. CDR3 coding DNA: TGTGCCAGCAGTTCATTATGGACTAGCGGGAGCCACGAGCAGTACTTC. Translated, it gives CASSSLWTSGSHEQYF.